This T cell receptor (beta chain) was sequenced for a study of blood T cell repertoires in COVID-19. Across the whole study: Whether acute or convalescent, the COVID-19 samples came from the United States, Italy and Spain. The analysed material was cDNA or gDNA that came from T cells, B-cell-depleted T cells, or PBMCs.

The V gene lost 4 bases and the J gene lost 4 bases, with 8 bases spanning the gap. The CDR3 spans 11 residues. The germline CDR1 and CDR2 sequences are SQVTM and ANQGSEA. As handled by the study authors: Estimation of nucleated cell counts relied on the amplification of reference gene primers. Repertoires were generated with immunoSEQ multiplex PCR, while TCRdb's copy carries only in-frame clones and drops some. V and J calls and clone size are as listed in that table; D and trimming were resolved from the DNA. The sample includes about 200,000 clones, about nine tenths of them seen just once. Sequenced material: peripheral blood. This clonotype originated in an elderly man with acute or convalescent COVID-19. V and J are TRBV29-1 and TRBJ2-7; D remains unclear. This chain's CDR3 is CSVASGYEQYF. CDR3 in DNA: TGCAGCGTTGCTTCCGGGTACGAGCAGTACTTC.